This TCR beta chain is from a study of blood T cell repertoires in COVID-19. As for the study in general: Italy, Spain and the United States were the sources of the convalescent and acute COVID-19 samples.

This CDR3 contains 13 residues. Germline V lookup: CDR1 SGHTA, CDR2 FQGNSA. The V gene lost 3 bases and the J gene lost 2 bases, with 8 bases spanning the gap. Recovered Cohort 3 donors showed two negative PCRs, clearance, or symptom resolution. As originally analysed: Reference gene primers were amplified, and this amplification served to estimate nucleated cell counts. Data came from immunoSEQ multiplex PCR; TCRdb stores just in-frame clones and leaves some out. The DNA gave D and trimming, while V, J and clone size come from that table. The data contain 200,000 to 250,000 clones, around nine tenths of them seen just once; the ten biggest clones take up approximately 10%.

The clonotype was recovered from a young man who had recovered from COVID-19. Sequencing input: PBMCs or T cells enriched from blood (not recorded which). V usage is TRBV7-2 and J usage is TRBJ2-7; weak D call: TRBD1 (6 bases). The chain's CDR3 is CASSFQGTYEQYF. The CDR3 DNA follows: TGTGCCAGCAGCTTCCAGGGGACCTACGAGCAGTACTTC. The full variable domain, in which reference TRBV7-2 and TRBJ2-7 provide the parts outside the CDR3, is GAGVSQSPSNKVTEKGKDVELRCDPISGHTALYWYRQSLGQGLEFLIYFQGNSAPDKSGLPSDRFSAERTGGSVSTLTIQRTQQEDSAVYLCASSFQGTYEQYFGPGTRLTVT.